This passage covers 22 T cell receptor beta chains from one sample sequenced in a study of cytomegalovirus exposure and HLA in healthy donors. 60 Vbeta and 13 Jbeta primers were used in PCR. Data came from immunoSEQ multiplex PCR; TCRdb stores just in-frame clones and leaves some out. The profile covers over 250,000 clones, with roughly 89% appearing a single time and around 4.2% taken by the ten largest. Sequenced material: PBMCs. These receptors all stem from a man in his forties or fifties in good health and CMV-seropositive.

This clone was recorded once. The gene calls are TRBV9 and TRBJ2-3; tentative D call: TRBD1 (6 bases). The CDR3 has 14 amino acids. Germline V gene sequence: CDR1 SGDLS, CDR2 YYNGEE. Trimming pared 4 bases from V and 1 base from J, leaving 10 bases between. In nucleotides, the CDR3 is TGTGCCAGCAGCCCTCGACAGGGCACAGATACGCAGTATTTT. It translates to CASSPRQGTDTQYF.

The CDR3 nucleotides read TGTGCCAGCAACCTTCGTGGGGGGCAGCCCCAGCATTTT. Its protein is CASNLRGGQPQHF. The chain has TRBV5-8 and TRBJ1-5, with D perhaps matching TRBD1 (5 bases). V lost 6 bases, J lost 7 bases, and 14 bases lay in between. Germline lookup yields CDR1 SGHTS and CDR2 YDEGEE. The CDR3 totals 13 residues.

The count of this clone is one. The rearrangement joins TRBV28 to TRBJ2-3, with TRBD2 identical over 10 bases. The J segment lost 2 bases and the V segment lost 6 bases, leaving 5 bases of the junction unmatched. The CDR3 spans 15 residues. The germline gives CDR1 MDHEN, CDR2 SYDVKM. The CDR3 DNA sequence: TGTGCCAGCAGCCATGGACTAGCGGACACAGATACGCAGTATTTT. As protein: CASSHGLADTDTQYF.

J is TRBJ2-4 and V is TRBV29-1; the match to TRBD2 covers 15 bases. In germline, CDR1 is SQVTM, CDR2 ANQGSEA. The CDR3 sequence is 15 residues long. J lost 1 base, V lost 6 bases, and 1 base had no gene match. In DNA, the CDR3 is TGCAGCGTGGGGACTAGCGGGAGGGCCAAAAACATTCAGTACTTC. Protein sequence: CSVGTSGRAKNIQYF.

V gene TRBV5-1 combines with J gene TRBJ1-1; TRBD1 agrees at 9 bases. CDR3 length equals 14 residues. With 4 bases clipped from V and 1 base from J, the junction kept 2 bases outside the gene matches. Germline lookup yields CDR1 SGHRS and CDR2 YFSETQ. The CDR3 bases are TGCGCCAGCAGCGGGACAGGGCCGAACACTGAAGCTTTCTTT. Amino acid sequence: CASSGTGPNTEAFF.

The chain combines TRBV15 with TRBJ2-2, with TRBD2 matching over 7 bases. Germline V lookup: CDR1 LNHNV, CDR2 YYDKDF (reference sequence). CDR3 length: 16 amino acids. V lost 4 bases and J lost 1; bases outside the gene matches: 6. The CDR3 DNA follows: TGTGCCACCAGCACCCAAGCGGGATTGAACACCGGGGAGCTGTTTTTT. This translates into CATSTQAGLNTGELFF.

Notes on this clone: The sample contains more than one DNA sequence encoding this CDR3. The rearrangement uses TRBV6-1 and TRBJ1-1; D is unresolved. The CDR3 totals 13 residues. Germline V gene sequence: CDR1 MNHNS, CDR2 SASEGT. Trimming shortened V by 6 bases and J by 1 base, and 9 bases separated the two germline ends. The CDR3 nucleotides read TGTGCCAGCAGCCTTACCGGGAACACTGAAGCTTTCTTT. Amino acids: CASSLTGNTEAFF.

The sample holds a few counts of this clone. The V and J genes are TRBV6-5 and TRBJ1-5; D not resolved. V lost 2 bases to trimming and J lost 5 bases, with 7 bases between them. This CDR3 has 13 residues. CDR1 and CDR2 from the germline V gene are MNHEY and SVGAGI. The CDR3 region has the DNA TGTGCCAGCAGTTACGAGCGGGATCAGCCCCAGCATTTT. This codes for CASSYERDQPQHF.

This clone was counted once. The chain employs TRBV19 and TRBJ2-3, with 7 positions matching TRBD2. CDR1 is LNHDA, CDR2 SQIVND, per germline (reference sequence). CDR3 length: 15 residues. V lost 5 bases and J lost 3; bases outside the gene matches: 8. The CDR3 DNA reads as TGTGCCAGTAGTCCACTAGCGTACAGGACAGATACGCAGTATTTT. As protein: CASSPLAYRTDTQYF. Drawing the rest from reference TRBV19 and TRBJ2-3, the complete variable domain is DGGITQSPKYLFRKEGQNVTLSCEQNLNHDAMYWYRQDPGQGLRLIYYSQIVNDFQKGDIAEGYSVSREKKESFPLTVTSAQKNPTAFYLCASSPLAYRTDTQYFGPGTRLTVL.

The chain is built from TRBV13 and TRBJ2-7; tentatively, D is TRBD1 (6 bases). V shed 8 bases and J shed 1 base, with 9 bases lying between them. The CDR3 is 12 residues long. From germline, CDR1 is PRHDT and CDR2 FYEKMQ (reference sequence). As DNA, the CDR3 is TGTGCCAGCGCTGGACAGTCCTACGAGCAGTACTTC. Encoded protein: CASAGQSYEQYF.

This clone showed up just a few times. The CDR3 nucleotides are TGTGCCAGCAGCCCCAGCGGGAGCAGGAATGAGCAGTTCTTC. It specifies CASSPSGSRNEQFF. This chain connects TRBV7-3 to TRBJ2-1; 8 bases fit TRBD2. The CDR3 has 14 residues. The J segment lost 7 bases and the V segment lost 5 bases, leaving 7 bases of the junction unmatched. Germline values: CDR1 SGHTA, CDR2 FQGTGA. The full variable domain, its missing parts supplied by reference TRBV7-3 and TRBJ2-1, is GAGVSQTPSNKVTEKGKYVELRCDPISGHTALYWYRQSLGQGPEFLIYFQGTGAADDSGLPNDRFFAVRPEGSVSTLKIQRTERGDSAVYLCASSPSGSRNEQFFGPGTRLTVL.

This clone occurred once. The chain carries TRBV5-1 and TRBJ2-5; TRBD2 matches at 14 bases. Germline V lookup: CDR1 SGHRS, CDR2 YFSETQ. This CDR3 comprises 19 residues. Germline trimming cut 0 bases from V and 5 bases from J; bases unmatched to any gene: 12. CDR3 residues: CASSLAGTSGSGRKETQYF. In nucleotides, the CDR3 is TGCGCCAGCAGCTTGGCGGGGACTAGCGGGAGTGGGAGGAAGGAGACCCAGTACTTC.

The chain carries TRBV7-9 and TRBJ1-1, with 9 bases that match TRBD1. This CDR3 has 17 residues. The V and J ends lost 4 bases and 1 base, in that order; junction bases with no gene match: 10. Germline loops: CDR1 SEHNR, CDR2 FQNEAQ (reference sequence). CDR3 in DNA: TGTGCCAGCAGCTCAACCGGACAGGGGTCGTGGAACACTGAAGCTTTCTTT. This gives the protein CASSSTGQGSWNTEAFF.

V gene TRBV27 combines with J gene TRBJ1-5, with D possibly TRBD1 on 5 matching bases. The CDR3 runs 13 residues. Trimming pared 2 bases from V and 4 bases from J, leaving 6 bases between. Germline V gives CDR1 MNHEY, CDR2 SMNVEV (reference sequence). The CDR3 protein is CASSLQGNQPQHF. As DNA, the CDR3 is TGTGCCAGCAGTTTACAGGGTAATCAGCCCCAGCATTTT.

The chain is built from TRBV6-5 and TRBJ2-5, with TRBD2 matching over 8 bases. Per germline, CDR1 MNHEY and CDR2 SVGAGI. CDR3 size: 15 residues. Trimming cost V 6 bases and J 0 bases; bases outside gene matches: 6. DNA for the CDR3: TGTGCCAGCAGACCCTATAGCGGGAACCAAGAGACCCAGTACTTC. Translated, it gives CASRPYSGNQETQYF.

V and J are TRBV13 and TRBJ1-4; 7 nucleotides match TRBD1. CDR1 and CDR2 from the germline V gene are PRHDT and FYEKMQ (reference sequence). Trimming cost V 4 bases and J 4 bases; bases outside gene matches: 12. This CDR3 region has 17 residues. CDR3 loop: CASSSGTDGALNEKLFF. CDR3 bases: TGTGCCAGCAGCTCTGGGACAGACGGGGCCCTTAATGAAAAACTGTTTTTT. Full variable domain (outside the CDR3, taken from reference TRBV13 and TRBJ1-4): AAGVIQSPRHLIKEKRETATLKCYPIPRHDTVYWYQQGPGQDPQFLISFYEKMQSDKGSIPDRFSAQQFSDYHSELNMSSLELGDSALYFCASSSGTDGALNEKLFFGSGTQLSVL.

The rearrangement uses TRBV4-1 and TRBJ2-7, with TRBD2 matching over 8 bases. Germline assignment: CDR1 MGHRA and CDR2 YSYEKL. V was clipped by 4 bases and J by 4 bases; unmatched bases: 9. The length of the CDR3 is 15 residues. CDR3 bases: TGCGCCAGCAGCCTCAGTGCGGGAGGAGGGTACGAGCAGTACTTC. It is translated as CASSLSAGGGYEQYF.

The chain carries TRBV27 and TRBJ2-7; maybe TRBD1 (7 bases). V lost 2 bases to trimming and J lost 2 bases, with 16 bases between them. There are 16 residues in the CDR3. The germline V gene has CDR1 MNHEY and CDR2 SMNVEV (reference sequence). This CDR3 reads CASSLGGTVYPYEQYF. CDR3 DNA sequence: TGTGCCAGCAGTTTAGGGGGGACAGTTTATCCCTACGAGCAGTACTTC.

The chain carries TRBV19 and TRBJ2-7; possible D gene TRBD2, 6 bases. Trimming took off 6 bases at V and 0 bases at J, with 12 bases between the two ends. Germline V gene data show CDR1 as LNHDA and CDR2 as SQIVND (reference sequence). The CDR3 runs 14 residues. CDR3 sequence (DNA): TGTGCCAGTAGCCTACTCGGGGGCTCCTACGAGCAGTACTTC. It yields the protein CASSLLGGSYEQYF.

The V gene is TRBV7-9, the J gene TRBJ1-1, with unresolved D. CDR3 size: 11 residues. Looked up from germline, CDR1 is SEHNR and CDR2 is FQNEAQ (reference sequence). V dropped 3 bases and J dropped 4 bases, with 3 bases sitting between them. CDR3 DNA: TGTGCCAGCAGCTTCGGCACTGAAGCTTTCTTT. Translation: CASSFGTEAFF.

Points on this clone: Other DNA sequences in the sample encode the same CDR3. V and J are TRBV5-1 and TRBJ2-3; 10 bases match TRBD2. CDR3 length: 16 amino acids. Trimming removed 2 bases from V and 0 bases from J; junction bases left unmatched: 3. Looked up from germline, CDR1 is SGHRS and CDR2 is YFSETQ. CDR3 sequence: CASSLGLAASTDTQYF. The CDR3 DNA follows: TGCGCCAGCAGCTTAGGACTAGCGGCTAGCACAGATACGCAGTATTTT.

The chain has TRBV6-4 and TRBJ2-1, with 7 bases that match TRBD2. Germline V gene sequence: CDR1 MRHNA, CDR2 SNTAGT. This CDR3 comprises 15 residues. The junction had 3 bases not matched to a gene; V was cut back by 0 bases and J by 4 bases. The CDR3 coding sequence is TGTGCCAGCAGTGACTCTGGCGGGGGTTACAATGAGCAGTTCTTC. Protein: CASSDSGGGYNEQFF.